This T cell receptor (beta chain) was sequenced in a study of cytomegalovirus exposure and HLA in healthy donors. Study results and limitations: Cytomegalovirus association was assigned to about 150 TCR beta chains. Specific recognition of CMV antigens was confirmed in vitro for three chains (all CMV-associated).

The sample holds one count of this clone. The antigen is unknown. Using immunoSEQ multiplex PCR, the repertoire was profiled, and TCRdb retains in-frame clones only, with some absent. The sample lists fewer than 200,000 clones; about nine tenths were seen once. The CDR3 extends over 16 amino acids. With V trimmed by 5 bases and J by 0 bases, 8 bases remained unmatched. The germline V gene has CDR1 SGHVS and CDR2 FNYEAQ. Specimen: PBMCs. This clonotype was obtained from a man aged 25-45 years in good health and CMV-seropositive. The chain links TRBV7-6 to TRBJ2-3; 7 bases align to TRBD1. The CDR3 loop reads CASSRTGYTSTDTQYF. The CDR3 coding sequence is TGTGCCAGCAGCCGGACAGGTTATACTAGCACAGATACGCAGTATTTT.